This T cell receptor (beta chain) derives from a study of follicular helper T cells after annual influenza vaccination. Study-level background: Across the 2013-2014, 2014-2015 and 2015-2016 vaccination seasons, some subjects were resampled.

Trimming removed 1 base at V and 2 bases at J, with 10 bases between. Germline CDR1 reads SGHRS; CDR2 reads YFSETQ. The CDR3 totals 15 residues. Time point defined: 2014-2015 season, pre-vaccination. Vaccine contraindications, substance abuse, HIV/AIDS, active malignancy and active illness excluded donors. The table came from immunoSEQ multiplex PCR; TCRdb's copy has only in-frame clones and leaves some out. The sample lists about 27,000 clones; 65% to 85% were seen once. The chain links TRBV5-1 to TRBJ2-1; D might be TRBD2 (5 bases). The sequencing here drew on CXCR5+ CD38- circulating T follicular helper cells from blood, taken on the day of influenza vaccination. Subset denoted: circulating Tfh, non-naive CD4+CXCR5+PD-1+ (ICOS+CD38+ or ICOS-CD38-). The sequence came from an adult who received the influenza vaccine. CDR3 DNA sequence: TGCGCCAGCAGCTTGATGGGAGATCCCTACAATGAGCAGTTCTTC. The encoded protein is CASSLMGDPYNEQFF.